The clone carrying this T cell receptor beta chain appeared a few times. The antigen remains undetermined. The source of the sample is a study of CD8+ T cells in alopecia areata. Study context: A regimen of oral tofacitinib, 5 to 10 mg twice daily, was given to treated patients. Study-wide results and limits: Many expanded lesional clones persisted in scalp and blood during tofacitinib. Scalp clonality decreased significantly with tofacitinib, and so did expanded CD8+ clones among the top 100. Normal skin contains resident alphabeta T cells, and these are also sequenced in scalp samples.

The CDR3 is made up of 17 amino acids. The J segment lost 6 bases and the V segment lost 3 bases, leaving 13 bases of the junction unmatched. In germline, CDR1 is SNHLY, CDR2 FYNNEI. Sequencing relied on a cDNA template that was reverse transcribed from extracted RNA. Libraries were prepared by immunoSEQ multiplex PCR; TCRdb keeps only in-frame clonotypes and omits some of them. The sample yields more than 90,000 clones, roughly 64% seen once. The treatment: oral pan-JAK inhibitor, 5-10 mg twice daily. The receptor's source is a human donor with alopecia areata. The sample here was CD8+ T cells sorted from blood, taken at week 4, from a patient treated with tofacitinib. The chain is built from TRBV2 and TRBJ1-5; 8 positions agree with TRBD1. CDR3 protein: CASSDGLAGGSGQPQHF. Here the CDR3 DNA reads TGTGCCAGCAGTGATGGTCTGGCAGGGGGCTCGGGTCAGCCCCAGCATTTT.